This TCR beta chain came from a study of blood T cell repertoires in COVID-19. Study as a whole: Some COVID-19 samples were acute and others convalescent; all came from the United States, Italy and Spain. Sources were T cells, B-cell-depleted T cells, or PBMCs; the material itself was cDNA or gDNA.

This CDR3 spans 12 amino acids. Germline CDR1 MGHRA, CDR2 YSYEKL. The V end was cut by 4 bases, the J end by 9 bases, with 10 bases between. In the original processing: By means of reference gene primer amplification, nucleated cell counts were estimated. TCRdb's table, derived via immunoSEQ multiplex PCR, lists solely in-frame clones and lacks some. That table gives V, J and clone size, and the DNA gave D and trimming. The table records under 200,000 clones, over 80% of them present only once. The clonotype comes from a woman between 40 and 55 years old with acute or convalescent COVID-19. V usage is TRBV4-1 and J usage is TRBJ2-1, with D possibly being TRBD2 (5 bases). Sequencing used peripheral blood. This chain's CDR3 is CASSLGAGEQFF. The CDR3 DNA reads TGCGCCAGCAGCCTGGGCGCGGGTGAGCAGTTCTTC.